This TCR beta chain is drawn from a study of T cell responses to AZD1222 COVID-19 vaccine. With regard to this clone: The antigen is undetermined.

Study-wide findings and caveats: Baseline testing showed seropositivity in only a handful of AZD1222 recipients. Donors were largely white British and mainly female; clonal diversity was possibly underestimated. Only after the peak T cell response were repertoires sampled. Spike-spanning, vaccine-associated CD4 TCRs were dominant at 160-218 and 743-854.

The assay was immunoSEQ multiplex PCR, and TCRdb's table has in-frame clones only and misses some. The sample lists roughly 150,000 clones, 90% to 95% occurring once. From germline, CDR1 is LGHDT and CDR2 YNNKEL (reference sequence). The CDR3 runs to 15 residues. V was cut by 5 bases and J by 1 base, with 15 bases left in between. The sequenced sample was peripheral blood, obtained on day 0 of AZD1222 vaccination. The chain couples TRBV3-1 (or the pseudogene TRBV3-2) to TRBJ2-7; D tentatively reads TRBD1 or TRBD2 (5 bases each). This sequence originates from an adult in good health. For the CDR3, the DNA is TGTGCCAGCAGCTACGGGACCCCGGGTTCCTACGAGCAGTACTTC. Its translation is CASSYGTPGSYEQYF.